The table lists the clone carrying this T cell receptor (beta chain) with many counts. Its cognate antigen is unknown. This sample is drawn from a study of breast tumors, draining lymph nodes, adjacent tissues. General study findings and limits: The lymph node origin of tumor T cells was framed as consistent with a hypothesis, not demonstrated.

Samples came from axillary lymph nodes draining the breast cancer. TCRdb re-called the multiplex PCR reads through MiXCR, storing one row per CDR3 protein. In the table there are approximately 180,000 distinct CDR3 sequences, around a third of which are singletons. The CDR3 extends over 17 amino acids. CDR1 and CDR2 from the germline V gene are MNHEY and SVGEGT. V lost 2 bases to trimming and J lost 4 bases; unmatched junction nucleotides: 9. The sequencing input was axillary lymph node tissue. This chain links TRBV6-2 or TRBV6-3 with TRBJ2-2; the match to TRBD2 covers 8 bases. This TCR came from a female donor with breast cancer. Some clones in this sample may be carry-over from other donors' samples. CDR3 sequence: CASSYISGLGATGELFF. The CDR3 region has the DNA TGTGCCAGCAGTTACATATCGGGACTAGGCGCCACCGGGGAGCTGTTTTTT.